This entry is about one T cell receptor delta chain. Its specificity is not known. Distinct nucleotide sequences in the sample also encode this CDR3. The source of the sample is a study of Vδ1+ human thymocytes. Overall study results and limits: Despite high sort purity, approximately 20% of thymic T cell receptor delta sequences were Vdelta2. Highly polyclonal TRG and TRD repertoires with Gaussian CDR3 length distributions appeared in thymus.

RNA was extracted from the cells and then reverse transcribed. The CDR3 regions were amplified by multiplex PCR from V-gene primers to a constant-region primer. TCRdb re-called clones from the multiplex PCR reads via CATT. The sample has over 65,000 delta-chain clones; about 30% are singletons. The V and J ends lost 1 base and 5 bases respectively, with 17 bases between them. The CDR3 has 16 residues. CDR1 is TSWWSYY and CDR2 is QGS in the germline V gene. Alphabeta T cells were depleted, then CD3+ Vdelta1+ Vdelta2- thymocytes were FACS-sorted. The rearrangement uses TRDV1 and TRDJ1; perhaps TRDD2 as D (5 bases). The sequence was obtained from a boy under two years old who had congenital heart surgery. The sequencing sample was made of Vdelta1+ gamma-delta thymocytes from the thymus. The subset denotes: FACS-sorted CD3+ TCRalphabeta- TCRVdelta1+ TCRVdelta2- thymocytes. The CDR3 region has the DNA TGTGCTCTTGGGGAACGGGACCTACGGATGGGTGATAAACTCATCTTT. This codes for CALGERDLRMGDKLIF.